Presented here are 18 T cell receptor beta chains from one specimen sequenced in a study of T cell repertoires in cytomegalovirus infection. MiXCR, applied by TCRdb to the reads, yields one record per CDR3 protein. The sample records hundreds of thousands of distinct CDR3 sequences, under 20% being singletons. Sequenced: PBMCs. These receptor sequences come from a human donor in good health (CMV status not recorded). Some clones in this sample may be carry-over from other donors' samples.

This clonotype appeared a few times. The chain links TRBV5-6 to TRBJ2-1; D possibly corresponds to TRBD2 (5 bases). This CDR3 contains 14 residues. V shed 3 bases and J shed 3 bases, with 10 bases lying between them. CDR1 is SGHDT, CDR2 YYEEEE, per germline. The CDR3 region is CASSSVGVYNEQFF. CDR3 sequence (DNA): TGTGCCAGCAGCTCGGTCGGGGTCTACAATGAGCAGTTCTTC.

This clonotype was detected only a few times. The chain is built from TRBV20-1 and TRBJ2-7, with D perhaps TRBD1 (6 bases). V lost 4 bases to trimming and J lost 2 bases, with 15 bases between them. The CDR3 covers 14 residues. Germline V gives CDR1 DFQATT, CDR2 SNEGSKA (reference sequence). This chain's CDR3 is CSATRQGSAYEQYF. CDR3 nucleotide sequence: TGCAGTGCTACAAGGCAGGGGTCCGCCTACGAGCAGTACTTC.

CDR3 nucleotides: TGTGCCAGCAGCTTAAGTTCTGGTGGGCCCCAGCATTTT. Translating it yields CASSLSSGGPQHF. J is TRBJ1-5 and V is TRBV13, with D uncertain. There are 13 residues in the CDR3. The germline gives CDR1 PRHDT, CDR2 FYEKMQ (reference sequence). Between the trimmed V and J ends, which lost 2 bases and 9 bases, there was a span of 11 bases.

CDR3 loop: CASSLGTSREAFF. In nucleotides, the CDR3 is TGTGCCAGCAGTTTGGGGACTAGTCGTGAAGCTTTCTTT. The chain employs TRBV28 and TRBJ1-1; D might be TRBD1 (5 bases). The CDR3 totals 13 residues. V was trimmed by 3 bases and J by 7 bases, leaving 12 bases between them. Germline-derived CDR1 and CDR2 are MDHEN and SYDVKM.

With regard to this clonotype: This may arise from a read error, as a much more abundant clone is one base away. The V call is TRBV7-9, the J call TRBJ1-4; 7 nucleotides line up with TRBD1. The CDR3 sequence is 15 residues long. Germline V CDR1 and CDR2: SEHNR, FQNEAQ (reference sequence). With V trimmed by 1 base and J by 7 bases, 6 bases remained unmatched. The CDR3 reads CASSLGDSASEKLFF. The CDR3 DNA reads TGTGCCAGCAGCTTAGGGGACAGTGCGAGTGAAAAACTGTTTTTT.

This clonotype was seen repeatedly, ten times or more. The V call is TRBV5-6, the J call TRBJ2-2; perhaps D is TRBD1 or TRBD2 (6 bases each). V was cut by 5 bases and J by 2 bases, with 10 bases left in between. Germline-derived CDR1 and CDR2 are SGHDT and YYEEEE. The CDR3 contains 14 residues. CDR3 DNA: TGTGCCAGCAGTCGGGGGCGTAACACCGGGGAGCTGTTTTTT. Protein product: CASSRGRNTGELFF.

There are many counts of this clonotype. The chain is built from TRBV7-8 and TRBJ1-3, with D hard to call. Germline-derived CDR1 and CDR2 are SGHVS and FQNEAQ. The CDR3 length is 15 residues. V gave up 3 bases and J gave up 3 bases, with 12 bases separating them. For the CDR3, the DNA is TGTGCCAGCAGCTTGGGCGGAGCAGGTGGAAACACCATATATTTT. Amino acids: CASSLGGAGGNTIYF. Filled out from reference TRBV7-8 and TRBJ1-3, the complete variable domain reads GAGVSQSPRYKVAKRGQDVALRCDPISGHVSLFWYQQALGQGPEFLTYFQNEAQLDKSGLPSDRFFAERPEGSVSTLKIQRTQQEDSAVYLCASSLGGAGGNTIYFGEGSWLTVV.

The rearrangement links TRBV2 to TRBJ1-5, with TRBD1 as a possible D gene (5 bases). The CDR3 runs to 13 residues. CDR1 and CDR2 from the germline V gene are SNHLY and FYNNEI. Trimming pared 5 bases from V and 6 bases from J, leaving 11 bases between. The CDR3 bases are TGTGCCAGCAGTAATAGGGGAGGTCAGCCCCAGCATTTT. Translation: CASSNRGGQPQHF. The variable domain in full, with the rest retrieved from reference TRBV2 and TRBJ1-5, is EPEVTQTPSHQVTQMGQEVILRCVPISNHLYFYWYRQILGQKVEFLVSFYNNEISEKSEIFDDQFSVERPDGSNFTLKIRSTKLEDSAMYFCASSNRGGQPQHFGDGTRLSIL.

This clonotype was counted many times. Mismatch with germline at one junction end may stem from a read error. The chain couples TRBV7-2 to TRBJ2-3; tentatively, D is TRBD1 or TRBD2 (6 bases each). The CDR3 extends over 15 amino acids. CDR1 and CDR2 (germline): SGHTA, FQGNSA. The CDR3 DNA reads TGTGCCAGCAGCTTAGGGGGGGCTAGCACGGATACGCAGTATTTT. This codes for CASSLGGASTDTQYF.

In this sample, this clonotype turned up many times. The chain is built from TRBV5-4 and TRBJ1-2; 9 bases match TRBD1. This CDR3 is built from 17 residues. V shed 2 bases and J 8 bases; nucleotides not matched to a gene: 16. Germline V gene data show CDR1 as SGHNT and CDR2 as YYREEE (reference sequence). DNA of the CDR3: TGTGCCAGCAGCTTTGGACCCCCCGGGACAGGGAGGGGAGGCTACACCTTC. It is translated as CASSFGPPGTGRGGYTF.

This chain links TRBV20-1 with TRBJ2-3; the match to TRBD2 covers 8 bases. V lost 3 bases to trimming and J lost 6 bases; unmatched junction nucleotides: 11. CDR1 is DFQATT and CDR2 is SNEGSKA in the germline V gene (reference sequence). The CDR3 has 15 amino acids. The DNA of the CDR3 is TGCAGTGCTAGGTTTGCCGGGGGGGCCCCGGATACGCAGTATTTT. Translated, it gives CSARFAGGAPDTQYF.

This clonotype has ten or more counts. V usage is TRBV19 and J usage is TRBJ2-7; D may be TRBD1 (6 bases). V lost 1 base and J 6 bases, leaving 13 bases between the germline ends. Germline CDR1 is LNHDA and CDR2 is SQIVND (reference sequence). The CDR3 contains 14 residues. CDR3 amino acids: CASSIGSDSVEQYF. Here the CDR3 DNA reads TGTGCCAGTAGTATAGGATCGGACAGCGTCGAGCAGTACTTC.

In DNA, the CDR3 is TGTGCCAGCAGCCGCGACATATCCCCCACTGAAGCTTTCTTT. Amino acids: CASSRDISPTEAFF. This chain joins TRBV6-5 and TRBJ1-1; D unclear. V shed 6 bases and J shed 4 bases, with 15 bases lying between them. Germline CDR1 MNHEY, CDR2 SVGAGI. CDR3 length equals 14 residues.

This chain uses TRBV6-1 with TRBJ1-2, with 7 positions matching TRBD1. This CDR3 has 15 amino acids. With 2 bases clipped from V and 6 bases from J, the junction kept 9 bases outside the gene matches. Germline V gives CDR1 MNHNS, CDR2 SASEGT. In DNA form, the CDR3 reads TGTGCCAGCAGTGAACAGGGGGGTGTTAGAGATGGCTACACCTTC. Translating it yields CASSEQGGVRDGYTF.

The genes are TRBV9 and TRBJ1-5; unclear D gene. Germline V lookup: CDR1 SGDLS, CDR2 YYNGEE. The CDR3 is 15 amino acids. The germline V and J ends were trimmed by 0 bases and 1 base, with 8 bases remaining between them. CDR3 amino acids: CASSVGAASNQPQHF. CDR3 in DNA: TGTGCCAGCAGCGTAGGGGCAGCGAGCAATCAGCCCCAGCATTTT.

The chain recombines TRBV18 with TRBJ2-5, with D maybe TRBD2 (5 bases). This CDR3 is 15 amino acids long. Germline CDR1 reads KGHSH; CDR2 reads LQKENI. Between the trimmed V and J ends, which lost 1 base and 2 bases, there was a span of 11 bases. DNA for the CDR3: TGTGCCAGCTCACCACAGTCAGGAGGACAAGAGACCCAGTACTTC. Encoded protein: CASSPQSGGQETQYF.

On this clonotype: One end of the junction varies from germline; a read error may be responsible. This chain joins TRBV19 and TRBJ1-1; D gene ambiguous. Germline V gene data show CDR1 as LNHDA and CDR2 as SQIVND (reference sequence). This CDR3 region has 11 residues. The CDR3 spells CAIRWNTEALF. The DNA for the CDR3 is TGTGCCATTCGGTGGAACACTGAAGCTCTCTTT.

This clonotype showed up many times. This rearrangement joins TRBV7-2 to TRBJ1-6, with D hard to call. Germline CDR1 is SGHTA and CDR2 is FQGNSA. This CDR3 contains 13 residues. V was trimmed by 4 bases and J by 8 bases, leaving 9 bases between them. CDR3 sequence (DNA): TGTGCCAGCAGCTACACTGCTGATTCACCCCTCCACTTT. Amino acids: CASSYTADSPLHF.